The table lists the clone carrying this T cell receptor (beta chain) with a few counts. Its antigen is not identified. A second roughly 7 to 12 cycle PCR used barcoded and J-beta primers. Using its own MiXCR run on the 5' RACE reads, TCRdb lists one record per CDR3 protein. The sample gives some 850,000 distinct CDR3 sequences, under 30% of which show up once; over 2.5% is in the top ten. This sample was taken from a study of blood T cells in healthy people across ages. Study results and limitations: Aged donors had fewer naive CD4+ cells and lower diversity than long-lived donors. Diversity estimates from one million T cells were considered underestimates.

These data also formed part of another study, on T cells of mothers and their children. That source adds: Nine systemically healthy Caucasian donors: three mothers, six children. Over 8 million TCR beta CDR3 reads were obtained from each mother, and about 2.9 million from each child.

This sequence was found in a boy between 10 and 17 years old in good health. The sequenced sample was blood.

CDR3 in DNA: TGCGCCAGCAGCCTAACAGGGGTTGGGCTCGGCAATGAGCAGTTCTTC. Its translation: CASSLTGVGLGNEQFF. This chain connects TRBV4-1 to TRBJ2-1; TRBD1 matches at 7 bases. The V gene's germline CDR1 is MGHRA and CDR2 YSYEKL. The CDR3 is 16 amino acids. V lost 4 bases to trimming and J lost 6 bases; unmatched junction nucleotides: 12.